This T cell receptor (beta chain) derives from a study of T cells in Graves' hyperthyroidism and ophthalmopathy. Amplified regions were TCR beta CDR3 sequences from RNA transcripts. First-round RT-PCR of the TCR CDR3 relied on the HTBI primer set. TCRdb analysed the multiplex PCR reads with MiXCR anew, one entry per CDR3 protein. There are some 620,000 distinct CDR3 sequences in the sample; around 15% occur only once, and around 3.9% lies in the top ten. Trimming removed 5 bases from V and 3 bases from J, with 14 bases in between. The CDR3 totals 16 residues. To note about this clonotype: Its target is not known.

Study-wide points: Among thyroid clonotypes expanded above 0.001, most also appeared in blood.

Patients with uncontrolled infections, other autoimmune diseases, pregnancy or lactation were excluded. The rearrangement links TRBV12-3 or TRBV12-4 to TRBJ1-6, with D possibly TRBD1 on 5 matching bases. This sequence originates from a woman aged 25 to 45 with Graves' hyperthyroidism. Sequencing was done on a sample of blood. The CDR3 coding sequence is TGTGCCAGCAGTCCTCGACAGATTCTCTATAATTCACCCCTCCACTTT. Its protein product is CASSPRQILYNSPLHF.